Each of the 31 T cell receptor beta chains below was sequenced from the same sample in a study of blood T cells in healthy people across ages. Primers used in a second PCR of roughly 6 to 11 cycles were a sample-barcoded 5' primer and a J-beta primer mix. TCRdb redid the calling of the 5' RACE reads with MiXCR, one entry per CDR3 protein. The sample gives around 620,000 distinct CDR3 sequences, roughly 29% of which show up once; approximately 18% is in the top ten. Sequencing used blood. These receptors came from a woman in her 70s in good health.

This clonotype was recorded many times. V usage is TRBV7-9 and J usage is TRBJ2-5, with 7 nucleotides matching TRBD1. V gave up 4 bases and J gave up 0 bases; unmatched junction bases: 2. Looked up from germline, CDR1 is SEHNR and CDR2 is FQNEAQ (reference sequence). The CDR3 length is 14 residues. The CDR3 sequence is CASSSDRDQETQYF. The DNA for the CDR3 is TGTGCCAGCAGCTCCGACAGGGACCAAGAGACCCAGTACTTC.

The CDR3 is CASTGLYGYTF. The CDR3 nucleotides read TGTGCCAGCACAGGGCTCTATGGCTACACCTTC. This chain links TRBV4-2 with TRBJ1-2; the D gene is possibly TRBD1 (5 bases). The CDR3 is made up of 11 amino acids. Per germline, CDR1 LGHNA and CDR2 YNFKEQ. V was trimmed by 7 bases and J by 4 bases, leaving 7 bases between them.

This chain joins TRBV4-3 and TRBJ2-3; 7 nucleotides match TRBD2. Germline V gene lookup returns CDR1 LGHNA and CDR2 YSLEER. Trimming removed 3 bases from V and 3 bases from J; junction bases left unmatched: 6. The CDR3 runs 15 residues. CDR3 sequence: CASSQAVGGTDTQYF. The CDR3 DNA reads TGCGCCAGCAGCCAGGCCGTCGGGGGGACAGATACGCAGTATTTT.

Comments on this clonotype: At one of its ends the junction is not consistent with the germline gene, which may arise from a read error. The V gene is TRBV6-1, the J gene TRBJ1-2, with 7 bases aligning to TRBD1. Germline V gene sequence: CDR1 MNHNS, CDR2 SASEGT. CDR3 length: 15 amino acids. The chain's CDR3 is CASSQAGRQGGGYTF. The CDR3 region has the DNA TGTGCCAGCAGTCAAGCGGGGCGACAGGGAGGCGGCTACACCTTC.

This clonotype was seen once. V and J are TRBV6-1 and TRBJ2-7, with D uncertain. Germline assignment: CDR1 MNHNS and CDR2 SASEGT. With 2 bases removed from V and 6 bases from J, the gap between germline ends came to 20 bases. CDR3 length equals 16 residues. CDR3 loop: CASSEINKVLGTEQYF. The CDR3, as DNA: TGTGCCAGCAGTGAAATCAATAAGGTTCTAGGAACCGAGCAGTACTTC.

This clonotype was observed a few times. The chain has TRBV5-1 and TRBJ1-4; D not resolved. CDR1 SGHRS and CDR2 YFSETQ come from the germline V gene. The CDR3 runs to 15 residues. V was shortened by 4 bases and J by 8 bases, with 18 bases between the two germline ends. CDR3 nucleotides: TGCGCCAGCAGCCCGACGGAACCCCTCACAGAAAAACTGTTTTTT. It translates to CASSPTEPLTEKLFF.

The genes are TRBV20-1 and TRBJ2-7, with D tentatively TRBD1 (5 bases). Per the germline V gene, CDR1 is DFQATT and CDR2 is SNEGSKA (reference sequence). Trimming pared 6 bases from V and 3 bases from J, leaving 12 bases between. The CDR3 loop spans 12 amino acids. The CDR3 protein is CSATREFYEQYF. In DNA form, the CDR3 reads TGCAGTGCAACCAGGGAATTCTACGAGCAGTACTTC.

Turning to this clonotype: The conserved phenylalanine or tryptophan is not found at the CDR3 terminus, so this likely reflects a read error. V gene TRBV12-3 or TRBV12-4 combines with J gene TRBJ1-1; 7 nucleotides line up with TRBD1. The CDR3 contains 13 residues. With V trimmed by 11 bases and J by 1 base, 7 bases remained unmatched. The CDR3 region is CASSPGGNTEAFL. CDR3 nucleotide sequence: TGTGCCTCCTCCCCAGGGGGGAACACTGAAGCTTTCCTT.

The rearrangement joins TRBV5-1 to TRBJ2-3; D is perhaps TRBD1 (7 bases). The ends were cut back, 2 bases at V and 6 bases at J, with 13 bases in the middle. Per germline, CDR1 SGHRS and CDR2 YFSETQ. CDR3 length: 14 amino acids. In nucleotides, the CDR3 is TGCGCCAGCAGCTTTTCGACAGGGAGGGATACGCAGTATTTT. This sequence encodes CASSFSTGRDTQYF.

CDR3 DNA: TGCAGTGCTCTTGGACAGGGTCAATCGGAGGATGGCTACACCTTC. Translating gives CSALGQGQSEDGYTF. The chain carries TRBV20-1 and TRBJ1-2; TRBD1 aligns across 8 bases. Germline V gives CDR1 DFQATT, CDR2 SNEGSKA (reference sequence). The CDR3 is 15 amino acids. The J segment lost 6 bases and the V segment lost 5 bases, leaving 14 bases of the junction unmatched.

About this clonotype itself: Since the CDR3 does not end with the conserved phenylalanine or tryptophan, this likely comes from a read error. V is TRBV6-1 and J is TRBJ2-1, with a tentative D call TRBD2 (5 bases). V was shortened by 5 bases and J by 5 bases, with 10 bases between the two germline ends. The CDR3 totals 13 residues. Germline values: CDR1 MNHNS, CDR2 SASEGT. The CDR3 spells CASSFGLDNEQFL. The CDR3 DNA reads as TGTGCCAGCAGTTTTGGACTTGACAATGAGCAGTTCCTC.

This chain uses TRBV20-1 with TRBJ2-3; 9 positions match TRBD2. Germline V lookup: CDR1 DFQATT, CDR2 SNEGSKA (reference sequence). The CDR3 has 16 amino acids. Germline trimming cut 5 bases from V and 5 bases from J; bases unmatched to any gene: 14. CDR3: CSAPQRAGGTRDTQYF. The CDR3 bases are TGCAGTGCTCCCCAGCGGGCGGGGGGGACGCGAGATACGCAGTATTTT.

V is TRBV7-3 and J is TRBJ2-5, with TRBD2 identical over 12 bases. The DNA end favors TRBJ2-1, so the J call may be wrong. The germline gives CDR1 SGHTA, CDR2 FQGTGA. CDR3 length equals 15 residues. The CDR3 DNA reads TGTGCCAGCAGCTTCGCTAGCGGGGGGGCCCATGAGCAGTTCTTC. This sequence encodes CASSFASGGAHEQFF.

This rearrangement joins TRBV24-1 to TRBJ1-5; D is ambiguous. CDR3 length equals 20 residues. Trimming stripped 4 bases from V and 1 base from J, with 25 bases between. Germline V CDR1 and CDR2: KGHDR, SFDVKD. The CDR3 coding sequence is TGTGCCACCAGTGAGCTCCGGGTTTCAATCTTGTCCTTCAGCAATCAGCCCCAGCATTTT. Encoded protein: CATSELRVSILSFSNQPQHF.

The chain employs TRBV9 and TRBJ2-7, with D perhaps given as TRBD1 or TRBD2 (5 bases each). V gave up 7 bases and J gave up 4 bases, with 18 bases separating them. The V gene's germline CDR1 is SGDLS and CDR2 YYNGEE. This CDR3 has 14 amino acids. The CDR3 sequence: CASGEGMIWYEQYF. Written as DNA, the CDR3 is TGTGCCAGCGGTGAGGGGATGATTTGGTACGAGCAGTACTTC.

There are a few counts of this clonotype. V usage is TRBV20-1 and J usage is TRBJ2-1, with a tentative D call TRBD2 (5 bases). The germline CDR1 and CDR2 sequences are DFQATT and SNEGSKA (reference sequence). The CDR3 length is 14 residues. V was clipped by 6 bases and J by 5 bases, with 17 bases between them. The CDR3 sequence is CSAPRGLNNNEQFF. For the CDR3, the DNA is TGCAGTGCCCCCAGAGGACTTAATAACAATGAGCAGTTCTTC.

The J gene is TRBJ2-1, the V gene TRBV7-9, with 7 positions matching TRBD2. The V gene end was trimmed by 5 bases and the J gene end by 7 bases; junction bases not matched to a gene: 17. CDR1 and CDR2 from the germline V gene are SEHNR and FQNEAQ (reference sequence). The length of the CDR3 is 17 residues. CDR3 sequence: CASSKSTDWKGGNEQFF. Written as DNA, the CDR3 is TGTGCCAGCAGCAAATCCACCGACTGGAAGGGAGGGAATGAGCAGTTCTTC.

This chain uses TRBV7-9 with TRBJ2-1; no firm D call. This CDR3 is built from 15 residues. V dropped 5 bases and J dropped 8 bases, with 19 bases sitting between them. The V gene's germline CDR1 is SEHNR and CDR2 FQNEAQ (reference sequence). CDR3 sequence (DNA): TGTGCCAGCAGCCCCCGTTTTGAAGCTAAAGATGAGCAGTTCTTC. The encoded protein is CASSPRFEAKDEQFF.

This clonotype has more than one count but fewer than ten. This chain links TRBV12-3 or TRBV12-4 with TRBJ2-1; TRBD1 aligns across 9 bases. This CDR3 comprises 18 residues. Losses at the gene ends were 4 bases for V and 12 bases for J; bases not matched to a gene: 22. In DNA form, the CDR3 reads TGTGCCAGCAGTTCAGCGTGGTACGGGACAGGGAAACCCCTGGGGCAGTTCTTC. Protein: CASSSAWYGTGKPLGQFF.

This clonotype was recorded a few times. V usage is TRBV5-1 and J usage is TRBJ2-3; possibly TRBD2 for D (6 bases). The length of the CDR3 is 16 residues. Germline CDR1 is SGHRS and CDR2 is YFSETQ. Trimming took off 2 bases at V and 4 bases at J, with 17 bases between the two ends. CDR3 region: CASSFNRRGVPDTQYF. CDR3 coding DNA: TGCGCCAGCAGCTTTAACCGGCGGGGCGTCCCAGATACGCAGTATTTT.

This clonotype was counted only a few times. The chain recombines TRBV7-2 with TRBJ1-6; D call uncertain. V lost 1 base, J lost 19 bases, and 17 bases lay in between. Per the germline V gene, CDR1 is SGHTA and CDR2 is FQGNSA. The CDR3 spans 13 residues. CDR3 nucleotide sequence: TGTGCCAGCAGCTTAGTTCGGGGAAATCAAATACACTTT. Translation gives CASSLVRGNQIHF. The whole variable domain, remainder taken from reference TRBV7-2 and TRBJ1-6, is GAGVSQSPSNKVTEKGKDVELRCDPISGHTALYWYRQSLGQGLEFLIYFQGNSAPDKSGLPSDRFSAERTGGSVSTLTIQRTQQEDSAVYLCASSLVRGNQIHFGNGTRLTVT.

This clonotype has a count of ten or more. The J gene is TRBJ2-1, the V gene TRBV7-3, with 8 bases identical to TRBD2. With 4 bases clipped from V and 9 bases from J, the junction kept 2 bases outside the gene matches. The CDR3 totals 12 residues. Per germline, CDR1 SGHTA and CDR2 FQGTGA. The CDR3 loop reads CASSSRGGEQFF. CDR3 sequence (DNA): TGTGCCAGCAGCTCCCGGGGGGGTGAGCAGTTCTTC.

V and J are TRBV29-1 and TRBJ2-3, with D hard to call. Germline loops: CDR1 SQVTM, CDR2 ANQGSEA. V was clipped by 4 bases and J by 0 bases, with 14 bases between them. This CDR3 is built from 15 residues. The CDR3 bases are TGCAGCGTTGCTAGGCAGGAAAGAAGCACAGATACGCAGTATTTT. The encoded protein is CSVARQERSTDTQYF.

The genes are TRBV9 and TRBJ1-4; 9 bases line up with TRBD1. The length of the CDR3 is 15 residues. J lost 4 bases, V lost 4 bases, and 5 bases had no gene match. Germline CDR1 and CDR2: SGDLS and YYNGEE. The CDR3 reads CASSSRTGVNEKLFF. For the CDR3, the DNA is TGTGCCAGCAGCTCGCGGACAGGGGTTAATGAAAAACTGTTTTTT.

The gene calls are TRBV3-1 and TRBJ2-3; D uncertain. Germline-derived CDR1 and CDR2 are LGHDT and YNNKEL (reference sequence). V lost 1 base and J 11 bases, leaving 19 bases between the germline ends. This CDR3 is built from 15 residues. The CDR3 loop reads CASSQGPPKAYGQYF. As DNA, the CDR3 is TGTGCCAGCAGCCAAGGCCCCCCTAAAGCGTATGGGCAGTATTTT.

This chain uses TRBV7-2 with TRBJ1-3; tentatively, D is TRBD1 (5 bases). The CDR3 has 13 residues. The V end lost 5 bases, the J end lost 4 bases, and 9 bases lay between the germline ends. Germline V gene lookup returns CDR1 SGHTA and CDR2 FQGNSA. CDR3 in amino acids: CASSPGAGNTIYF. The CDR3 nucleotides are TGTGCCAGCAGCCCCGGGGCGGGAAACACCATATATTTT.

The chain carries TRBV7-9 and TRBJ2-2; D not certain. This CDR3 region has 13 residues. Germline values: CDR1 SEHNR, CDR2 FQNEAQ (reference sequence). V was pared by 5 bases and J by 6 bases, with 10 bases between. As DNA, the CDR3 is TGTGCCAGCAGCCTAGAAGGGCCCGGGGAGCTGTTTTTT. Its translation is CASSLEGPGELFF.

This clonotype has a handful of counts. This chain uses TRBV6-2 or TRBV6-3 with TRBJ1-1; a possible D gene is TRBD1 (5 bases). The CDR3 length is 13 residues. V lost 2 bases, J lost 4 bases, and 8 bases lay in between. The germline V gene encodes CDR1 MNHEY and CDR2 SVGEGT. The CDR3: CASSYGGFTEAFF. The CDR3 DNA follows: TGTGCCAGCAGTTACGGGGGGTTCACTGAAGCTTTCTTT.

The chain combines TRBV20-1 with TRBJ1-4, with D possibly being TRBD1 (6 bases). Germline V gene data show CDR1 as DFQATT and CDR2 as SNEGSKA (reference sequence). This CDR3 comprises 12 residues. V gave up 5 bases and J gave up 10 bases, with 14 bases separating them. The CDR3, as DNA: TGCAGTGCTTCGCTAGGGGGGTTAAAACTGTTTTTT. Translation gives CSASLGGLKLFF.

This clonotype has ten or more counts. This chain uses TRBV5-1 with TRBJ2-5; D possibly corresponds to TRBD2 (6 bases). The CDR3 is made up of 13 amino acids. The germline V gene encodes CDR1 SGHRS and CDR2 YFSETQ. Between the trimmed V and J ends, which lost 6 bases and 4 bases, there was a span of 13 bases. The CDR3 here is CASTWRRGETQYF. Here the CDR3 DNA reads TGCGCCAGCACCTGGAGGAGGGGAGAGACCCAGTACTTC.

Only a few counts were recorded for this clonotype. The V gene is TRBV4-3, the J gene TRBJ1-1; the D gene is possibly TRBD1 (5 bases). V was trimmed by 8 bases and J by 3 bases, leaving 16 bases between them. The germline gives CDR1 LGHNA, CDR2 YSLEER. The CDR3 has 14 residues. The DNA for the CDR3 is TGCGCCAGCTCCCTAGGGGAATGGGACACTGAAGCTTTCTTT. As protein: CASSLGEWDTEAFF.